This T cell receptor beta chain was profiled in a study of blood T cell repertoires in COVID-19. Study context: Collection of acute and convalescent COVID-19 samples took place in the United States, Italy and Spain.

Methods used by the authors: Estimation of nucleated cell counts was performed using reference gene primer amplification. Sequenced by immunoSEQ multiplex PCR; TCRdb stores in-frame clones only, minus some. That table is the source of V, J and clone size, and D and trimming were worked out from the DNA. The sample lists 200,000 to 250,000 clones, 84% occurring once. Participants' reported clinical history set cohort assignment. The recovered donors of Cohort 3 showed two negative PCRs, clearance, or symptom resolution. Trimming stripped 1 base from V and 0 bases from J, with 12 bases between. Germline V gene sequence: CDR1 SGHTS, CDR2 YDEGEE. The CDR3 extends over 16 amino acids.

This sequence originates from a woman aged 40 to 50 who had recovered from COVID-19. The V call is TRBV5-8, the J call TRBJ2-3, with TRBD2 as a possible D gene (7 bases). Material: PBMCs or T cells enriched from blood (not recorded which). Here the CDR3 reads CASSLKGGESTDTQYF. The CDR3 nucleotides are TGTGCCAGCAGCTTGAAAGGGGGGGAAAGCACAGATACGCAGTATTTT.